This T cell receptor beta chain was observed in a study of regulatory T cells in long-lasting Graves disease. Indicated time point: persistent/refractory GD, antithyroid drugs over 5 years with positive TRAb. PBMC-extracted RNA yielded the TCR library. iRepertoire HTBI primers and Arm-PCR of CDR3 regions built TCR beta libraries. TCRdb re-analysed the multiplex PCR reads in MiXCR, keeping a single row per CDR3 protein. The sample yields around 400,000 distinct CDR3 sequences, approximately 25% seen once. The V end lost 11 bases, the J end lost 3 bases, and 23 bases lay between the germline ends. In germline, CDR1 is LNHDA, CDR2 SQIVND (reference sequence). The CDR3 sequence is 15 residues long.

The chain links TRBV19 to TRBJ2-7, with TRBD2 as a possible D gene (6 bases). Material: peripheral blood mononuclear cells (PBMCs), obtained when the disease was refractory, from a patient treated with antithyroid drugs. The TCR originated in a woman aged 40 to 50 with Graves disease. CDR3 DNA sequence: TGTGCCTCGACAAGTGGGCGAGGGACTTTCTACGAGCAGTACTTC. This translates into CASTSGRGTFYEQYF.